This TCR beta chain was obtained from a study of blood T cell repertoires in COVID-19. Study summary: PBMCs, B-cell-depleted T cells, or T cells provided the cDNA or gDNA that made up the material.

The V and J ends lost 4 bases and 2 bases, in that order; junction bases with no gene match: 11. The CDR3 covers 17 residues. The germline gives CDR1 SGHRS, CDR2 YFSETQ. Original handling: Estimation of nucleated cell counts was performed using reference gene primer amplification. The table came from immunoSEQ multiplex PCR; TCRdb's copy has only in-frame clones and leaves some out. V and J calls and clone size follow that table, whereas D and trimming were derived from the DNA. The sample includes tens of thousands of clones, 85% to 90% of them seen just once. The sample consisted of peripheral blood. The V and J genes are TRBV5-1 and TRBJ2-1; 8 bases are shared with TRBD2. This sequence originates from a man aged 35 to 55 with acute or convalescent COVID-19. CDR3 amino acids: CASSDQPGLAAYNEQFF. The CDR3 region has the DNA TGCGCCAGCAGCGACCAACCCGGACTAGCTGCCTACAATGAGCAGTTCTTC.